Following are 3 T cell receptor beta chains from one sample sequenced in a study of blood T cell repertoires in COVID-19. The assay was immunoSEQ multiplex PCR, and TCRdb's table has in-frame clones only and misses some. In the table there are some 80,000 clones, around 80% of which are singletons. The sample taken for sequencing was peripheral blood. These TCRs come from a man older than 75 with acute or convalescent COVID-19.

This clone was counted a single time. The chain combines TRBV10-2 with TRBJ1-2, with a tentative D call TRBD1 (5 bases). CDR1 and CDR2 (germline): WSHSY, SAAADI. This CDR3 spans 13 amino acids. Trimming removed 7 bases from V and 3 bases from J, with 12 bases in between. The CDR3 loop reads CASTQGNHYGYTF. The CDR3 region has the DNA TGCGCCAGCACCCAGGGTAATCACTATGGCTACACCTTC.

This clone appeared a single time. The gene calls are TRBV12-3 or TRBV12-4 and TRBJ1-2; no reliable D call. V was pared by 5 bases and J by 1 base, with 8 bases between. The CDR3 covers 13 residues. The CDR3 sequence: CASSLDINYGYTF. The CDR3 region has the DNA TGTGCCAGCAGTCTCGACATTAACTATGGCTACACCTTC.

The chain couples TRBV13 to TRBJ1-5, with a tentative D call TRBD1 (6 bases). V was clipped by 0 bases and J by 6 bases, with 9 bases between them. The V gene's germline CDR1 is PRHDT and CDR2 FYEKMQ (reference sequence). The CDR3 is 14 amino acids. The CDR3 here is CASSLGGAGQPQHF. The CDR3 DNA sequence: TGTGCCAGCAGCTTAGGGGGGGCTGGTCAGCCCCAGCATTTT.